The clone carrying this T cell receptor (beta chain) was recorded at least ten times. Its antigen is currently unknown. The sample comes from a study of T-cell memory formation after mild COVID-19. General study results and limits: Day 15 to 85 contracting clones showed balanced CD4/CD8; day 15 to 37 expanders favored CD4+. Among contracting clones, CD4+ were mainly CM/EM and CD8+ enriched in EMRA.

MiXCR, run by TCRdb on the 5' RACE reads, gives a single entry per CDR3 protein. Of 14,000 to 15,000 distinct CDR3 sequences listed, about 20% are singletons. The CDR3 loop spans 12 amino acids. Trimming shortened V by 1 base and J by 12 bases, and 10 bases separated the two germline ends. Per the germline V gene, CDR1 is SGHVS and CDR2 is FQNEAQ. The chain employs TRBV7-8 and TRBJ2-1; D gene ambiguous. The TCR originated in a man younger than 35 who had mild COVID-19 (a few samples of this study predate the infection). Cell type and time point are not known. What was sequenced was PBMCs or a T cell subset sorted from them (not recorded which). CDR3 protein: CASSLGGVGQFF. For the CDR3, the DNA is TGTGCCAGCAGCTTAGGTGGCGTGGGGCAGTTCTTC. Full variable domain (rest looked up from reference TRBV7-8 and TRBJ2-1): GAGVSQSPRYKVAKRGQDVALRCDPISGHVSLFWYQQALGQGPEFLTYFQNEAQLDKSGLPSDRFFAERPEGSVSTLKIQRTQQEDSAVYLCASSLGGVGQFFGPGTRLTVL.